Listed below are T cell receptor beta chains from one sample, sequenced in a study of cytomegalovirus exposure and HLA in healthy donors. Clones were sequenced by immunoSEQ multiplex PCR, and TCRdb holds only the in-frame ones, with some missing. The sample consists of fewer than 200,000 clones, roughly 82% of them appearing once. Sequencing input: PBMCs. Source of these receptors: a girl aged 10 to 17 in good health and CMV-seropositive. Each CDR3 is given with its conserved first and last residue. A D gene is named only where the DNA matches it firmly. Not every row has a clone size; where given, it reads once, few, many or a size class.

V	size	D	J	DNA	CDR3
TRBV28	.	.	TRBJ2-2	TGTGCCAGCAGTTTCCGGGGTTGGTCCGGGGAGCTGTTTTTT	CASSFRGWSGELFF
TRBV5-1	.	TRBD2	TRBJ2-1	TGCGCCAGCAGCTTGGTACTAGCGGGAGTCTCCTACAATGAGCAGTTCTTC	CASSLVLAGVSYNEQFF
TRBV5-4	.	TRBD1	TRBJ1-1	TGTGCCAGCAGCAGATCTCGGGACAGGGCTGCTGAAGCTTTCTTT	CASSRSRDRAAEAFF
TRBV28	.	TRBD1	TRBJ1-1	TGTGCCAGCAGTTTACGGCCGGGACAGGGGGGGGAGACTGAAGCTTTCTTT	CASSLRPGQGGETEAFF
TRBV2	few	TRBD1	TRBJ1-5	TGTGCCAGCACCCCCTCGACAGGGGATCAGCCCCAGCATTTT	CASTPSTGDQPQHF
TRBV5-8	.	TRBD1	TRBJ1-2	TGTGCCAGCAGCTTGTTTGGGACAGGGGTTGATGGCTACACCTTC	CASSLFGTGVDGYTF
TRBV6-5	.	TRBD1	TRBJ2-4	TGTGCCAGCAGTTACTTAGGGGGACAGGGTAGGAACATTCAGTACTTC	CASSYLGGQGRNIQYF
TRBV30	.	.	TRBJ1-2	TGTGCCTGGATTAGGACGGGAAAGTATGGTGGCTACACCTTC	CAWIRTGKYGGYTF
TRBV28	.	TRBD1	TRBJ2-7	TGTGCCAGCAGTTTACCAGGGACAGGGGAAACCTACGAGCAGTACTTC	CASSLPGTGETYEQYF
TRBV7-9	.	TRBD1	TRBJ2-7	TGTGCCAGCAGCTCAAACGACAGGGGGGACTACGAGCAGTACTTC	CASSSNDRGDYEQYF
TRBV29-1	.	TRBD1	TRBJ1-2	TGCAGCGTGGACAGGGGGCGAGGTGGCTACACCTTC	CSVDRGRGGYTF
TRBV5-1	.	TRBD2	TRBJ2-7	TGCGCCAGCAGCTTGTTTGGGGCTAGCGGGAGTCCCTACGAGCAGTACTTC	CASSLFGASGSPYEQYF
TRBV5-4	.	TRBD1	TRBJ2-3	TGTGCCAGCAGACTGGACAGGTTCACAGATACGCAGTATTTT	CASRLDRFTDTQYF
TRBV5-1	.	TRBD1	TRBJ1-1	TGCGCCAGCAGCGCCCGACAGGGATCCGCCATGAACACTGAAGCTTTCTTT	CASSARQGSAMNTEAFF
TRBV13	.	TRBD2	TRBJ2-3	TGTGCCAGCAGCTTAGCTAGCGGGATGGGGGGAACCACAGATACGCAGTATTTT	CASSLASGMGGTTDTQYF
TRBV5-1	.	TRBD1	TRBJ2-1	TGCGCCAGCAGCTTGGGTGGGACAGGGCACAATGAGCAGTTCTTC	CASSLGGTGHNEQFF
TRBV27	.	.	TRBJ1-5	TGTGCCAGCAGTGGGGGGGGAGGGGCCGGGCAGCCCCAGCATTTT	CASSGGGGAGQPQHF
TRBV2	.	.	TRBJ1-2	TGTGCCAGCGGGACACTTGTCGGCTACACCTTC	CASGTLVGYTF
TRBV7-3	few	TRBD1	TRBJ2-1	TGTGCCAGCAGCCAGGGGGCCAACGCTAATGAGCAGTTCTTC	CASSQGANANEQFF
TRBV6-5	.	.	TRBJ1-2	TGTGCCAGCAGTTATGGGTCAGGGTATGGCTACACCTTC	CASSYGSGYGYTF
TRBV20-1	.	.	TRBJ2-5	TGCAGTGCTAGCGAAGAGACCCAGTACTTC	CSASEETQYF
TRBV7-9	.	TRBD1	TRBJ2-3	TGTGCCAGCAGCCTTAACCGGGACAGTAAAACAGATACGCAGTATTTT	CASSLNRDSKTDTQYF
TRBV4-1	.	TRBD2	TRBJ2-5	TGCGCCAGCAGCCGGACTAGCGGGAGGGCCGTGGAAGAGACCCAGTACTTC	CASSRTSGRAVEETQYF
TRBV9	once	TRBD2	TRBJ2-1	TGTGCCAGCAGCGTAGCAGGACTAGCGGGAGTCAGTGAGCAGTTCTTC	CASSVAGLAGVSEQFF
TRBV5-1	.	TRBD1	TRBJ2-7	TGCGCCAGCAGTTACACCGGGACAGGGGGCGGCGAGCAGTACTTC	CASSYTGTGGGEQYF
TRBV5-1	.	TRBD2	TRBJ2-7	TGCGCCAGCAGCAGGAGCGGGGATTCCTACGAGCAGTACTTC	CASSRSGDSYEQYF
TRBV6-1	few	.	TRBJ1-1	TGTGCCAGCGCTAAGGAGGCAGTGGTCACTGAAGCTTTCTTT	CASAKEAVVTEAFF
TRBV2	.	.	TRBJ1-1	TGTGCCCGACCCGCTCCCGAGGGAGTGAACACTGAAGCTTTCTTT	CARPAPEGVNTEAFF
TRBV27	.	TRBD1	TRBJ1-4	TGTGCCAGCAGGCGGACAGGAAGCCTTGAAAAACTGTTTTTT	CASRRTGSLEKLFF
TRBV28	.	.	TRBJ1-1	TGTGCCAGCAGGGGCCCCCAGGGGAACACTGAAGCTTTCTTT	CASRGPQGNTEAFF
TRBV2	.	.	TRBJ1-1	TGTGCCAGCAGTGAATCTCGAGGTTCTGAAGCTTTCTTT	CASSESRGSEAFF
TRBV7-9	.	TRBD1	TRBJ1-3	TGTGCCAGCAGCAGTTCCATTCCGGGACAGGGGAAGGGAAACACCATATATTTT	CASSSSIPGQGKGNTIYF
TRBV6-5	.	.	TRBJ2-7	TGTGCCAGCAGTTTTTTATGGGGAGACTACGAGCAGTACTTC	CASSFLWGDYEQYF
TRBV6-1	.	TRBD2	TRBJ2-7	TGTGCCAGCAGTGAATTAGCGGGAAACGACTACGAGCAGTACTTC	CASSELAGNDYEQYF
TRBV27	.	.	TRBJ1-1	TGTGCCAGCAGTTTATCACAGACAGCTGAAGCTTTCTTT	CASSLSQTAEAFF
TRBV9	once	.	TRBJ2-7	TGTGCCAGCAGCGTAGGTCCAGGGGTAAGCGAGCAGTACTTC	CASSVGPGVSEQYF
TRBV4-3	.	.	TRBJ2-3	TGCGCCAGCAGCCAAGGTCCGGGGGTTTCCACAGATACGCAGTATTTT	CASSQGPGVSTDTQYF
TRBV27	few	.	TRBJ2-2	TGTGCCAGCAGTTTATCAGGGGGACGTCCCGGGGAGCTGTTTTTT	CASSLSGGRPGELFF
TRBV18	once	.	TRBJ1-1	TGTGCCAGCTCACCGATACAGGGTGGGGGAGAAGCTTTCTTT	CASSPIQGGGEAFF
TRBV5-6	.	TRBD1	TRBJ1-1	TGTGCCAGCAGCTTGAAGGGACAGGACGAAGCTTTCTTT	CASSLKGQDEAFF
TRBV19	.	.	TRBJ2-7	TGTGCCAGTAGTATAGCGCCGGGAGCGAGCTCCTACGAGCAGTACTTC	CASSIAPGASSYEQYF
TRBV6-6	.	TRBD1	TRBJ1-1	TGTGCCAGCAGTTACCCCGACAGGGGGCGAGCTTTCTTT	CASSYPDRGRAFF